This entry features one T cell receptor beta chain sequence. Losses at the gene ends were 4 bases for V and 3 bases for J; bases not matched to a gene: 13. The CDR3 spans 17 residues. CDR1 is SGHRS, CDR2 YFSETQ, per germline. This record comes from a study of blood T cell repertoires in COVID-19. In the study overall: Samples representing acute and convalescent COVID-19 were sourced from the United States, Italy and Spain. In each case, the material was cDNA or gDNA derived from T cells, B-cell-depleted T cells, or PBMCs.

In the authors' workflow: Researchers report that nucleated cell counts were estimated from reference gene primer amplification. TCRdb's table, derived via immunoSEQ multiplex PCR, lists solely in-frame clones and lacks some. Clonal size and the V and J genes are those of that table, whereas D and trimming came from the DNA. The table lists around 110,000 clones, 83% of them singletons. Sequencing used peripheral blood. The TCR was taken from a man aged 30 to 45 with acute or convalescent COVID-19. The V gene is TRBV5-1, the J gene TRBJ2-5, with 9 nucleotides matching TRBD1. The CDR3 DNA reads TGCGCCAGCAGCCCCAAGGGGACAGGGTTTTTGGAAGAGACCCAGTACTTC. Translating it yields CASSPKGTGFLEETQYF. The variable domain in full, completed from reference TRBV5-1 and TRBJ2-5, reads KAGVTQTPRYLIKTRGQQVTLSCSPISGHRSVSWYQQTPGQGLQFLFEYFSETQRNKGNFPGRFSGRQFSNSRSEMNVSTLELGDSALYLCASSPKGTGFLEETQYFGPGTRLLVL.